This T cell receptor (beta chain) originates from a study of shared clonotypes between healthy human individuals. The germline V gene has CDR1 MDHEN and CDR2 SYDVKM. The junction had 4 bases not matched to a gene; V was cut back by 5 bases and J by 2 bases. The CDR3 spans 16 residues. Libraries were prepared by immunoSEQ multiplex PCR; TCRdb keeps only in-frame clonotypes and omits some of them. The sample contains some 1.1 million clones, 60% to 80% of which appear only once. Sequencing input: memory CD4+ T cells from PBMCs. The subset is: CD45RA-negative fraction. The TCR sequence derives from a man aged 18 to 29 in good health. Some clones in this sample may be carry-over from other donors' samples. The chain couples TRBV28 to TRBJ2-3; 13 positions match TRBD2. Here the CDR3 DNA reads TGTGCCAGCAGTGGACTAGCGGGAGATTTCACAGATACGCAGTATTTT. Encoded protein: CASSGLAGDFTDTQYF.